These 13 T cell receptor beta chains came from one sample sequenced in a study of human T cells and chemical hapten exposure. It was unfractionated whole blood from which total RNA was extracted. TCRdb analysed the 5' RACE reads with MiXCR anew, one entry per CDR3 protein. The sample carries 81,000 or so distinct CDR3 sequences, more than 7.5% recorded once. These receptors came from a male donor in good health.

This clonotype came up many times. The CDR3 loop reads CASSQEAGRRGYTF. DNA of the CDR3: TGTGCCAGCAGCCAAGAGGCAGGGAGACGTGGCTACACCTTC. The chain carries TRBV4-2 and TRBJ1-2; a weak D match, TRBD1 (5 bases). V lost 0 bases, J lost 7 bases, and 12 bases lay in between. The CDR3 is made up of 14 amino acids. The germline V gene has CDR1 LGHNA and CDR2 YNFKEQ.

This clonotype was observed at least ten times. V gene TRBV12-3 or TRBV12-4 combines with J gene TRBJ2-3, with TRBD2 matching 11 bases. CDR3 length: 16 amino acids. The J segment lost 3 bases and the V segment lost 5 bases, leaving 7 bases of the junction unmatched. The CDR3 DNA reads as TGTGCCAGCAGTCACCCACTAGCGGGAGAAACAGATACGCAGTATTTT. It translates to CASSHPLAGETDTQYF.

Ten or more counts support this clonotype. The chain uses TRBV7-2 and TRBJ2-7, with D unresolved. V lost 0 bases, J lost 1 base, and 4 bases lay in between. CDR1 is SGHTA, CDR2 FQGNSA, per germline. The CDR3 contains 13 residues. CDR3 sequence: CASSLAVSYEQYF. The CDR3 DNA reads as TGTGCCAGCAGCTTAGCAGTTTCCTACGAGCAGTACTTC.

This clonotype was counted a few times. The chain employs TRBV3-1 and TRBJ1-5; D is unresolved. CDR3 size: 14 residues. The germline gives CDR1 LGHDT, CDR2 YNNKEL (reference sequence). The V and J ends lost 0 bases and 2 bases respectively, with 5 bases between them. CDR3 loop: CASSQDRGNQPQHF. DNA of the CDR3: TGTGCCAGCAGCCAAGATCGTGGCAATCAGCCCCAGCATTTT.

The genes are TRBV2 and TRBJ2-2; unclear D gene. The CDR3 is made up of 14 amino acids. V was pared by 3 bases and J by 3 bases, with 8 bases between. Per the germline V gene, CDR1 is SNHLY and CDR2 is FYNNEI. The CDR3: CASSDSEDTGELFF. The CDR3 nucleotides read TGTGCCAGCAGTGACTCAGAGGACACCGGGGAGCTGTTTTTT. Filled out from reference TRBV2 and TRBJ2-2, the complete variable domain reads EPEVTQTPSHQVTQMGQEVILRCVPISNHLYFYWYRQILGQKVEFLVSFYNNEISEKSEIFDDQFSVERPDGSNFTLKIRSTKLEDSAMYFCASSDSEDTGELFFGEGSRLTVL.

This clonotype was recorded a few times. The chain is built from TRBV24-1 and TRBJ2-2, with TRBD2 matching 14 bases. The CDR3 sequence is 17 residues long. J gave up 6 bases and V 10 bases, and 12 bases lay outside the gene matches. Germline loops: CDR1 KGHDR, CDR2 SFDVKD. The CDR3 DNA reads TGTGCCACGCATCCGACTAGCGGGAGGGCCCTCGCCGGGGAGCTGTTTTTT. Protein: CATHPTSGRALAGELFF.

This clonotype showed up many times. The chain couples TRBV20-1 to TRBJ2-5, with D unresolved. This CDR3 spans 12 amino acids. CDR1 is DFQATT, CDR2 SNEGSKA, per germline (reference sequence). V lost 2 bases, J lost 4 bases, and 8 bases lay in between. This chain's CDR3 is CSARKPSETQYF. The CDR3 region has the DNA TGCAGTGCTAGAAAACCCTCAGAGACCCAGTACTTC.

The chain combines TRBV27 with TRBJ2-2; 11 bases line up with TRBD2. The germline V gene has CDR1 MNHEY and CDR2 SMNVEV (reference sequence). With V trimmed by 5 bases and J by 7 bases, 9 bases remained unmatched. The CDR3 is made up of 16 amino acids. The CDR3 region is CASSHLSGGAHGELFF. The CDR3 bases are TGTGCCAGCAGTCACCTTAGCGGGGGGGCCCACGGGGAGCTGTTTTTT.

This clonotype was seen many times. The CDR3 region is CASSPKLAGGTDTQYF. The CDR3 coding sequence is TGTGCCAGCAGCCCGAAGTTGGCGGGGGGCACAGATACGCAGTATTTT. The rearrangement links TRBV9 to TRBJ2-3, with 7 bases identical to TRBD2. The CDR3 is 16 residues long. The ends lost 4 bases at V and 1 base at J; junction bases unmatched: 9. The V gene's germline CDR1 is SGDLS and CDR2 YYNGEE.

In this sample, this clonotype turned up many times. The V call is TRBV6-5, the J call TRBJ2-2, with a tentative D call TRBD1 (6 bases). V lost 7 bases and J 5 bases, leaving 23 bases between the germline ends. The CDR3 consists of 17 residues. Per germline, CDR1 MNHEY and CDR2 SVGAGI. The CDR3 DNA reads as TGTGCCAGCATTGGCGGTGGACAGCGAAGGGTTACCGGGGAGCTGTTTTTT. Translation gives CASIGGGQRRVTGELFF.

In its sample, this clonotype was seen a few times. The rearrangement joins TRBV20-1 to TRBJ2-5, with TRBD2 identical over 12 bases. Germline CDR1 reads DFQATT; CDR2 reads SNEGSKA (reference sequence). V shed 1 base, J shed 7 bases, and the junction held 7 bases outside the gene matches. The CDR3 totals 15 residues. CDR3 in DNA: TGCAGTGCTAGAGCGCTAGCGGGAGGGCAGGGGACCCAGTACTTC. As protein: CSARALAGGQGTQYF.

The chain uses TRBV29-1 and TRBJ2-5; perhaps TRBD1 as D (5 bases). The CDR3 consists of 12 residues. CDR1 and CDR2 (germline): SQVTM, ANQGSEA. Trimming stripped 5 bases from V and 6 bases from J, with 13 bases between. As DNA, the CDR3 is TGCAGCGTTTATCAGGGATCAAAGACCCAGTACTTC. Translating it yields CSVYQGSKTQYF.

There are many counts of this clonotype. This sequence joins TRBV11-2 and TRBJ2-7, with D unresolved. The CDR3 runs 15 residues. V gave up 5 bases and J gave up 0 bases, with 14 bases separating them. CDR1 is SGHAT and CDR2 is FQNNGV in the germline V gene. The CDR3 coding sequence is TGTGCCAGCAGCCTGCGTGACGCCAGCTCCTACGAGCAGTACTTC. This translates into CASSLRDASSYEQYF.